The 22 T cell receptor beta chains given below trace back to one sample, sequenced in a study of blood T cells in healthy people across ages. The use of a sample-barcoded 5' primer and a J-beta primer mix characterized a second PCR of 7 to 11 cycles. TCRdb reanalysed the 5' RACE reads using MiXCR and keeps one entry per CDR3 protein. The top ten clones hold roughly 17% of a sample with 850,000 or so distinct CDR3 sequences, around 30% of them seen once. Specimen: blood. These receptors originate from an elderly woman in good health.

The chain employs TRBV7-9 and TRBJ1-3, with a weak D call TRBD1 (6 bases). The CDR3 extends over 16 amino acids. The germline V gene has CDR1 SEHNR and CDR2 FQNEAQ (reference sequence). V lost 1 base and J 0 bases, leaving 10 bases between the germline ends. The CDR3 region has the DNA TGTGCCAGCAGCTTAGTCGGGACAAGCTCTGGAAACACCATATATTTT. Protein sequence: CASSLVGTSSGNTIYF.

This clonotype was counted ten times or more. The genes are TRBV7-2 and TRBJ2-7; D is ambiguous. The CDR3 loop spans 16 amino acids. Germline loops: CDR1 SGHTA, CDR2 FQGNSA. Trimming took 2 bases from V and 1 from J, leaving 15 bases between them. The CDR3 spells CASSLKGGRSSYEQYF. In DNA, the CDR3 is TGTGCCAGCAGCTTAAAGGGCGGCCGATCATCCTACGAGCAGTACTTC.

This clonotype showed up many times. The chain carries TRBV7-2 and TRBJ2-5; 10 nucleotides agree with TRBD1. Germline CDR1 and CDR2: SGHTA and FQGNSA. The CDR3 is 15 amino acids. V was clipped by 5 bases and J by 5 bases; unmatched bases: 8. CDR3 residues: CASSRDRGRWETQYF. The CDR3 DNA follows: TGTGCCAGCAGCCGAGACAGGGGGCGCTGGGAGACCCAGTACTTC. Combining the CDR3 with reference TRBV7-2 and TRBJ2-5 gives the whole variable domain GAGVSQSPSNKVTEKGKDVELRCDPISGHTALYWYRQSLGQGLEFLIYFQGNSAPDKSGLPSDRFSAERTGGSVSTLTIQRTQQEDSAVYLCASSRDRGRWETQYFGPGTRLLVL.

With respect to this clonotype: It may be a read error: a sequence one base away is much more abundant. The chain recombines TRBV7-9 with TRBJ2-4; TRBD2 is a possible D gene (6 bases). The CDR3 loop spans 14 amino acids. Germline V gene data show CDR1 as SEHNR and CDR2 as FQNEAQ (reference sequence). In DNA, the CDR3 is TGTGCCGGCAGCGTCGACGGGGGCAAAAACATTCAGTACTTC. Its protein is CAGSVDGGKNIQYF.

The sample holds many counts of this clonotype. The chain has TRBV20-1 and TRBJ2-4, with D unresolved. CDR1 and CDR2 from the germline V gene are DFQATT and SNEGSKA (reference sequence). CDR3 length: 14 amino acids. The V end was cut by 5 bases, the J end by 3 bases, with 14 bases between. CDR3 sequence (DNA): TGCAGTGCTCCCCCGATGGGCGGCAAAAACATTCAGTACTTC. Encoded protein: CSAPPMGGKNIQYF.

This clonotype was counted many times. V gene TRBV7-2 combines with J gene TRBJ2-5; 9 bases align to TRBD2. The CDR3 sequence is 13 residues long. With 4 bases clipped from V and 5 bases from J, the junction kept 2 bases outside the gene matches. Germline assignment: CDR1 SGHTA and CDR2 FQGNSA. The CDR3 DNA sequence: TGTGCCAGCAGCTGGGGACTAGCCGAGACCCAGTACTTC. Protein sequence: CASSWGLAETQYF.

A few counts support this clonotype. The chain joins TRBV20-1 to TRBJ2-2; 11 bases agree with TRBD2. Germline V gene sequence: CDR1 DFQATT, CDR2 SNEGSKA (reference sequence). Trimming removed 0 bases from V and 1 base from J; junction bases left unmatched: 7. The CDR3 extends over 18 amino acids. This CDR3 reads CSARDWLAGGMNTGELFF. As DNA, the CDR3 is TGCAGTGCTAGAGATTGGCTAGCGGGGGGAATGAACACCGGGGAGCTGTTTTTT.

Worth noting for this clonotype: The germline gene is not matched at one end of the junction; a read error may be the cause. The CDR3 spells CASSSPWTHRYQATQYF. CDR3 bases: TGTGCCAGTAGCTCTCCCTGGACACATAGGTACCAAGCGACCCAGTACTTC. The rearrangement links TRBV11-3 to TRBJ2-5; D is perhaps TRBD1 (5 bases). Per the germline V gene, CDR1 is SGHNT and CDR2 is YENEEA. The CDR3 runs to 17 residues.

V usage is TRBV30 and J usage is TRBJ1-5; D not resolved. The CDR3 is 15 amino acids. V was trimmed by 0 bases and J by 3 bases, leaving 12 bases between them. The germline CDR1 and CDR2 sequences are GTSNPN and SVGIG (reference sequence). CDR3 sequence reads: CAWSVRVGHNQPQHF. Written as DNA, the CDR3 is TGTGCCTGGAGTGTAAGGGTAGGGCACAATCAGCCCCAGCATTTT.

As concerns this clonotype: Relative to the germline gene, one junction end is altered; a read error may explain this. CDR3 amino acids: CASSSVSSYNKQFF. CDR3 coding DNA: TGCGCCAGCAGCTCGGTAAGCTCCTACAATAAGCAGTTCTTC. This chain links TRBV10-1 with TRBJ2-1; D not resolved. The germline V gene encodes CDR1 WNHNN and CDR2 SYGVQD (reference sequence). The CDR3 runs to 14 residues.

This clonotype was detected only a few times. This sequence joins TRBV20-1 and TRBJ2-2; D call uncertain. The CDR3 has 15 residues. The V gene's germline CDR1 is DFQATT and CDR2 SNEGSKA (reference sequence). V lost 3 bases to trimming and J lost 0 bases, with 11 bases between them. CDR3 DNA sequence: TGCAGTGCTAGTCCTTTGGACCCGAACACCGGGGAGCTGTTTTTT. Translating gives CSASPLDPNTGELFF.

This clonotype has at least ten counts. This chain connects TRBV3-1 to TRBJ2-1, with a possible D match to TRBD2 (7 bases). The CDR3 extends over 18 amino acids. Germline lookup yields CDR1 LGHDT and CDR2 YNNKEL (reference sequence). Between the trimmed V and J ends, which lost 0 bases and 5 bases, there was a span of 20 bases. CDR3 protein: CASSQDLGRGGVHNEQFF. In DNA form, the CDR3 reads TGTGCCAGCAGCCAAGATTTAGGGAGGGGGGGAGTCCACAATGAGCAGTTCTTC.

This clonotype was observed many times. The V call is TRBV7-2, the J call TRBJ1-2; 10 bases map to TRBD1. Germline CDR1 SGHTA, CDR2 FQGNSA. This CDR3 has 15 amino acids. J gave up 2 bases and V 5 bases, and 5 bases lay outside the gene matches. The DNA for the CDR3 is TGTGCCAGCAGCGCCCGACAGGGGGCGAACTATGGCTACACCTTC. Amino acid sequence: CASSARQGANYGYTF.

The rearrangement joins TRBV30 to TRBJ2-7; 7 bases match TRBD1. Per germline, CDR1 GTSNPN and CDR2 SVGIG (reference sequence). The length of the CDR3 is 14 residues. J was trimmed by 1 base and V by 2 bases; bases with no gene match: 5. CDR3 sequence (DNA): TGTGCCTGGAGTTTCCTACAGGGGTCCTACGAGCAGTACTTC. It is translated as CAWSFLQGSYEQYF. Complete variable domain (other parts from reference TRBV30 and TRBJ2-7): SQTIHQWPATLVQPVGSPLSLECTVEGTSNPNLYWYRQAAGRGLQLLFYSVGIGQISSEVPQNLSASRPQDRQFILSSKKLLLSDSGFYLCAWSFLQGSYEQYFGPGTRLTVT.

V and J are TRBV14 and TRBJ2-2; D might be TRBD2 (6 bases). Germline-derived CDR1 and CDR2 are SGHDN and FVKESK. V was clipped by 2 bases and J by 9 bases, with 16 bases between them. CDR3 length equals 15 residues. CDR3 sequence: CASSQNPSGQRELFF. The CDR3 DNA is TGTGCCAGCAGCCAAAACCCGAGCGGGCAGCGGGAGCTGTTTTTT. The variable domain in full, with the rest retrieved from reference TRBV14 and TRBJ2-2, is EAGVTQFPSHSVIEKGQTVTLRCDPISGHDNLYWYRRVMGKEIKFLLHFVKESKQDESGMPNNRFLAERTGGTYSTLKVQPAELEDSGVYFCASSQNPSGQRELFFGEGSRLTVL.

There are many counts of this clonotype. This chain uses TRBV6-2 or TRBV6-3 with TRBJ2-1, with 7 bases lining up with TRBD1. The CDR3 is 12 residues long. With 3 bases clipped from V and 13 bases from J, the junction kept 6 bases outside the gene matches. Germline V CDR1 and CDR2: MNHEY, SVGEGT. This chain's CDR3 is CASSYRDRKQFF. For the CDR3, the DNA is TGTGCCAGCAGTTATCGGGACAGAAAACAGTTCTTC.

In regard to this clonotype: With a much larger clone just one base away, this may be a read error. CDR3 in DNA: TGCAGTGCTAGATTGGGTGAGCAGTACTTC. The encoded protein is CSARLGEQYF. V and J are TRBV20-1 and TRBJ2-7; D not resolved. This CDR3 has 10 residues. Germline lookup yields CDR1 DFQATT and CDR2 SNEGSKA (reference sequence). Trimming cost V 2 bases and J 7 bases, with 6 bases left between them.

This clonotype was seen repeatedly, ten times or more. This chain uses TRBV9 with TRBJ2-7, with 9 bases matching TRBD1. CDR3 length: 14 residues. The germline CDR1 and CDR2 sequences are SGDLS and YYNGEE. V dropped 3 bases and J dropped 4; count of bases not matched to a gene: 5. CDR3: CASSGSGTGYEQYF. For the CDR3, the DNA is TGTGCCAGCAGCGGATCCGGGACAGGGTACGAGCAGTACTTC.

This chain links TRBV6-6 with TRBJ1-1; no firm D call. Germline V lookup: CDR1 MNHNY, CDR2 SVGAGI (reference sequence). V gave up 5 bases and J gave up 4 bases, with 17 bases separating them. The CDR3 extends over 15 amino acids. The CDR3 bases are TGTGCCAGCAGTCTTACTCAAGGAAGGATCACTGAAGCTTTCTTT. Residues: CASSLTQGRITEAFF.

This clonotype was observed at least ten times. The CDR3 reads CASSQDRTSGGLQETQYF. CDR3 nucleotide sequence: TGTGCCAGCAGCCAAGATCGGACTAGCGGGGGACTCCAAGAGACCCAGTACTTC. The genes are TRBV3-1 and TRBJ2-5; 13 positions match TRBD2. V was clipped by 0 bases and J by 1 base; unmatched bases: 5. Germline V CDR1 and CDR2: LGHDT, YNNKEL (reference sequence). This CDR3 comprises 18 residues.

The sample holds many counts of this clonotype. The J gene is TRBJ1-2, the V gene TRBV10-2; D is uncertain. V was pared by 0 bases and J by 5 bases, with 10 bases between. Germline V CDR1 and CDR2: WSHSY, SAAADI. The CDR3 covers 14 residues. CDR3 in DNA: TGCGCCAGCAGTGAGTCGGGTCGGAAGTATGGCTACACCTTC. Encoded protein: CASSESGRKYGYTF.

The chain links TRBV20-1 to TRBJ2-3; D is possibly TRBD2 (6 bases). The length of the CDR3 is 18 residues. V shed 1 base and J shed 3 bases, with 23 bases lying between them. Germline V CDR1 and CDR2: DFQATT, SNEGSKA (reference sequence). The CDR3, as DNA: TGCAGTGCTAGAGTAAAAACTAGCCCTCGCCGAGGAACAGATACGCAGTATTTT. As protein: CSARVKTSPRRGTDTQYF.